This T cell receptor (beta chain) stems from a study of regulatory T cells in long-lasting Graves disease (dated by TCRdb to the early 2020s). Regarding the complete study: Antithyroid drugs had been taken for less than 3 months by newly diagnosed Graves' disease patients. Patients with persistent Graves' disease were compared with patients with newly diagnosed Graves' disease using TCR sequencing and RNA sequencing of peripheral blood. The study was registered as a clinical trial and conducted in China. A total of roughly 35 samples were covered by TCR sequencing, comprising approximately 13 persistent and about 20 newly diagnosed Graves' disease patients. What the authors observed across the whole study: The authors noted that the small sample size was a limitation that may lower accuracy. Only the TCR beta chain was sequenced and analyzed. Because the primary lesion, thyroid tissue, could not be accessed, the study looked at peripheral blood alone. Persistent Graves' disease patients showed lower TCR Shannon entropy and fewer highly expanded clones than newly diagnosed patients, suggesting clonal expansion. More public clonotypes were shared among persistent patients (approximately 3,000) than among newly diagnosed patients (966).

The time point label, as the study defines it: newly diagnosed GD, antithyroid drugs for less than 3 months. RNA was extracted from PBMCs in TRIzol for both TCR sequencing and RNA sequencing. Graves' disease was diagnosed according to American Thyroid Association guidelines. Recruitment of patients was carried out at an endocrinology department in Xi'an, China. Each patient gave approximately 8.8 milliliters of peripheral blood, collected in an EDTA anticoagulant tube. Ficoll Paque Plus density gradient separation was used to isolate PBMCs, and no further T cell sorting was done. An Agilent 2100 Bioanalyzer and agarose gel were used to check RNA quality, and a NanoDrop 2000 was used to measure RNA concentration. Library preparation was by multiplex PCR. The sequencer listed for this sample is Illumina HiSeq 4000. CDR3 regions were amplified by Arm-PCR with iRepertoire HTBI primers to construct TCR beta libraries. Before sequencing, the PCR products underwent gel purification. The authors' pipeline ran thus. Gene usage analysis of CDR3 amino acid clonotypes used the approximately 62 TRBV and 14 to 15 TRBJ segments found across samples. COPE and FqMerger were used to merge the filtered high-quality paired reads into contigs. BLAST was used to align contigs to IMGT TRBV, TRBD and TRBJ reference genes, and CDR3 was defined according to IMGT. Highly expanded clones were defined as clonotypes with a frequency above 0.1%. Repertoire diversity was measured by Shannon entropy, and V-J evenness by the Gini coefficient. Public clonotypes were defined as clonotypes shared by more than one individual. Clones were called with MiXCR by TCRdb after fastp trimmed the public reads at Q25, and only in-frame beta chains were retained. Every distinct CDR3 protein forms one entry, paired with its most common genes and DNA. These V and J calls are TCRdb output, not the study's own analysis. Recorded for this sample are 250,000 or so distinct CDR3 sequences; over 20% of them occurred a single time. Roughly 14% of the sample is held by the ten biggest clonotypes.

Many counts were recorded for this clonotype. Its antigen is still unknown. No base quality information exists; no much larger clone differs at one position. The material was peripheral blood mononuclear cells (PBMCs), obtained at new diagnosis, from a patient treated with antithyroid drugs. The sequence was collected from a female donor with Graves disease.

CDR3 region: CASSQERPSGRIGEQFF. DNA sequence: TGCGCCAGCAGCCAAGAGAGGCCTAGCGGGAGGATAGGTGAGCAGTTCTTC. Recombination connected TRBV4-3 to TRBJ2-1; TRBD2 agrees with 11 junctional bases. CDR1 is given as LGHNA and CDR2 as YSLEER, both from the germline V gene. V loses 0 bases at its end and J loses 9 bases; junction bases beyond the gene matches: 10. From its cysteine to its phenylalanine, the CDR3 spans 17 amino acids. Only the CDR3 DNA is retained, 51 bases long and in frame from the first base.